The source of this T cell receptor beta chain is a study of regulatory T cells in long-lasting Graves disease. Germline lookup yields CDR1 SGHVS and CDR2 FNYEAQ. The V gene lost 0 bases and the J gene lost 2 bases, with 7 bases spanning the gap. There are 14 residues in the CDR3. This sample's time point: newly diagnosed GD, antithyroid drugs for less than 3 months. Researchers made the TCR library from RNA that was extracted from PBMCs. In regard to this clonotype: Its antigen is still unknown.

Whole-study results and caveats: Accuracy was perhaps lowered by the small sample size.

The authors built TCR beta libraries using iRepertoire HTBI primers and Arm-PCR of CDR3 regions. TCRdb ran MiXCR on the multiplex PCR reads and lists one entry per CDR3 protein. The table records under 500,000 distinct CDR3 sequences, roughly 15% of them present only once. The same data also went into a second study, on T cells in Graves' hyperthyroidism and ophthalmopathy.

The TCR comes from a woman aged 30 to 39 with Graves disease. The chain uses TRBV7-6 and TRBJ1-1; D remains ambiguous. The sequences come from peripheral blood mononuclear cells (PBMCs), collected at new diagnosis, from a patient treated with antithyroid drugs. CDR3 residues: CASSLAGPNTEAFF. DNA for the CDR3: TGTGCCAGCAGCTTAGCGGGCCCCAACACTGAAGCTTTCTTT.